The source of this T cell receptor beta chain is a study of T cell responses to AZD1222 COVID-19 vaccine listed by TCRdb under 2021. With regard to the full study: AZD1222 recipients with second doses at about 4 weeks or about 12 weeks were pooled, because spike-specific TCR depth and breadth did not differ between schedules. Trial participants were enrolled by age into subgroups of 18-55, 56-69 and 70-plus years, and approximately 150, 30 and 60 TCR-sequenced participants, respectively, were included in these subgroups. A total of approximately 240 trial participants underwent TCR sequencing, of whom about 210 received two doses of AZD1222 and about 25 received two doses of the MenACWY control vaccine.

About this clone itself: The specificity of this receptor is unknown. Base qualities are missing; no much larger clone stands one base away.

The CDR3 regions of human TCRbeta chains were subjected to immunosequencing. As for how the authors treated the data: Repertoire TCRs were matched against a reference library of SARS-CoV-2-specific TCRs generated with the MIRA antigen-specificity platform. Breadth meant the fraction of unique TCRs that were SARS-CoV-2-associated, whereas depth meant the fraction of total T cells that were SARS-CoV-2-associated. Each spike-specific TCR was assigned to its reactive spike region and to a CD4 or CD8 class using the MIRA data. Log10-transformed breadth and depth values were compared by one-way ANOVA with Sidak's multiple comparisons tests. Imported from immuneACCESS, the table was reduced by TCRdb to in-frame sequences with V and J called. These copies leave out some clones; in studies compared against another copy, an unresolved V gene accounts for under half, and the cause of the remainder is not known. The V and J calls and clone size are taken from that table; D and trimming were inferred from the DNA. The sample profile shows 55,000 to 90,000 clones; around four fifths of them were found once. Under 7% of the sample goes to the ten largest clones.

The paper's findings and limits, for the study overall: In the small 56-69-year group, the increase in depth fell short of significance, most likely because of low power. No day 14 peak-response samples were available, so repertoires were characterized only after the peak T cell response. Participants were mostly white British, with more females than males. The authors suggested clonal diversity may have been underestimated. After two AZD1222 doses, spike-specific TCR breadth and depth were significantly higher than at day 0 and than in MenACWY recipients. Vaccine-associated CD4 TCRs spanned the whole spike protein, with dominant responses in regions 160-218 and 743-854. Nearly half of unique spike-specific TCRs reportedly recognized epitopes outside regions mutated in the B.1.351 and B.1.1.7 variants. Conclusions about previously exposed vaccinees are limited, since just five or six AZD1222 recipients were seropositive for SARS-CoV-2 at baseline.

The germline V gene (reference sequence) provides CDR1 LGHDT and CDR2 YNNKEL. The CDR3 runs 16 residues from the cysteine to the phenylalanine. Of the read, only the CDR3 DNA is kept; its 48 bases are in frame from base 1. Ends trimmed: V by 5 bases, J by 3 bases; bases unmatched to a gene: 6. The intended sense of this specimen's time point label: baseline before first vaccination. Vaccinee samples were obtained from the UK trials COV001 and COV002, which included a single-blind randomized controlled phase 2/3 trial of AZD1222 (ChAdOx1 nCoV-19) in healthy adults. For TCRbeta chain sequencing, PBMC samples were collected from trial participants at day 0 and at day 28 after the second dose.

The specimen was peripheral blood, collected on day 0 of AZD1222 vaccination. In this chain, TRBV3-1 (or the pseudogene TRBV3-2) is recombined with TRBJ2-7, with TRBD2 matching 14 junction bases. The sequence was collected from an adult in good health. This receptor carries the CDR3 CASSGGTSGGSYEQYF. In nucleotides, the sequence is TGTGCCAGCAGCGGCGGGACTAGCGGGGGAAGCTACGAGCAGTACTTC.